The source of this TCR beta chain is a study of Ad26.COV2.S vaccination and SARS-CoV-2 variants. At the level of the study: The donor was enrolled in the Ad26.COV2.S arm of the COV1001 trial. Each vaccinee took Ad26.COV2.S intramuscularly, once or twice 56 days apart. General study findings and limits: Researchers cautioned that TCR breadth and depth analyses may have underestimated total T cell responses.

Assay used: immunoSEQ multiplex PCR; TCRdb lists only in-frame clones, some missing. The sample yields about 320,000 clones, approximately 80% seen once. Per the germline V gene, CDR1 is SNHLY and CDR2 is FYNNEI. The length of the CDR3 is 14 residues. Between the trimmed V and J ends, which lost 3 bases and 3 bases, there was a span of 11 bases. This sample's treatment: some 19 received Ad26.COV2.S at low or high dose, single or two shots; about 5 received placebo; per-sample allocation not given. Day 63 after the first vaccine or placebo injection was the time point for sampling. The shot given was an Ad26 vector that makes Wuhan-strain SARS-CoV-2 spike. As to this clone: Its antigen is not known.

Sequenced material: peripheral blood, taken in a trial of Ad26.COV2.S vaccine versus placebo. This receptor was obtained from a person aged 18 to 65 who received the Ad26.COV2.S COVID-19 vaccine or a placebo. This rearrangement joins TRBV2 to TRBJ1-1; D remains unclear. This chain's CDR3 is CASSDEGPYTEAFF. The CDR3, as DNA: TGTGCCAGCAGTGACGAGGGTCCGTACACTGAAGCTTTCTTT.